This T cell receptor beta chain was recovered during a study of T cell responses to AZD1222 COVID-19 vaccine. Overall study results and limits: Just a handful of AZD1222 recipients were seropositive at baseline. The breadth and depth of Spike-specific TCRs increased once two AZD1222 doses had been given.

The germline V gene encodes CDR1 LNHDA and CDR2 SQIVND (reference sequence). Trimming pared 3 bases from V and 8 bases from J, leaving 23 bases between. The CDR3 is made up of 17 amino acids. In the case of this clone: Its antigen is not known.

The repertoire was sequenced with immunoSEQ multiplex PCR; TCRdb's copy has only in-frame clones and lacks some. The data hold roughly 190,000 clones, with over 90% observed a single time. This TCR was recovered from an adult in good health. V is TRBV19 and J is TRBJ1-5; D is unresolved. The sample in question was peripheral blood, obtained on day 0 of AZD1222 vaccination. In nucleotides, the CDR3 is TGTGCCAGTAGTATCGGGATCGGGGTTGCGACGTCCAAGCCCCAGCATTTT. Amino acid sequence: CASSIGIGVATSKPQHF.